This T cell receptor beta chain was found in a study of monozygotic twins with inflammatory bowel disease. Study findings and constraints: Clonotype sharing was lower in IBD patients than healthy twins, most markedly with disease activity. Immunosuppressive treatment differences may have increased patient repertoire variability. The study found lower TCRbeta diversity (inverse Simpson) in IBD patients than in healthy co-twins.

Every TCR library drew on 3500 ng of total RNA. TCRdb re-called the 5' RACE reads and shows each CDR3 protein once, DNA omitted. Its table lists a few hundred thousand distinct CDR3 sequences. The CDR3 loop spans 13 amino acids. The germline CDR1 and CDR2 sequences are LNHDA and SQIVND (reference sequence). Points on this clonotype: Its matching antigen is unknown.

Material: blood. The sequence was obtained from a human donor with ulcerative colitis or Crohn's disease, or a healthy co-twin of an affected twin (not recorded which). The genes are TRBV19 and TRBJ2-7. The CDR3 loop is CASSPTGWGEQYF.